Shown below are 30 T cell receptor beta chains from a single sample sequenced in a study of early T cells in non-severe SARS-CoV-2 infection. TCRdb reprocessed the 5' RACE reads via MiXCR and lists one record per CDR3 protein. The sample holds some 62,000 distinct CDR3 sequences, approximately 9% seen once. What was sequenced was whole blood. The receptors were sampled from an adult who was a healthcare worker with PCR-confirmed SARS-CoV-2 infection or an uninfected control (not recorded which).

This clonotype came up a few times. In DNA form, the CDR3 reads TGTGCCAGCAGTGAGACAGGCGGAAATTCACCCCTCCACTTT. This codes for CASSETGGNSPLHF. V gene TRBV6-1 combines with J gene TRBJ1-6; D might be TRBD1 (6 bases). The CDR3 is 14 amino acids. Trimming left V 3 bases short and J 7 bases short, with 10 bases between. From germline, CDR1 is MNHNS and CDR2 SASEGT.

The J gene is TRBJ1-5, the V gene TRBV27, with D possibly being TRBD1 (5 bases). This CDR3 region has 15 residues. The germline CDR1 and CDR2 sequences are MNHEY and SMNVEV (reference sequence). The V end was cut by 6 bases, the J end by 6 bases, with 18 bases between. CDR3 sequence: CASSPRWGGGQPQHF. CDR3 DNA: TGTGCCAGCAGCCCACGTTGGGGTGGGGGTCAGCCCCAGCATTTT.

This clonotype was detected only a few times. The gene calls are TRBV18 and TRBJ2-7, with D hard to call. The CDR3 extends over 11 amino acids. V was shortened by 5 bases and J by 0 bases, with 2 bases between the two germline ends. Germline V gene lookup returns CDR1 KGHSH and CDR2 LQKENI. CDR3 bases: TGTGCCAGCTCAGACTCCTACGAGCAGTACGTC. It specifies CASSDSYEQYV.

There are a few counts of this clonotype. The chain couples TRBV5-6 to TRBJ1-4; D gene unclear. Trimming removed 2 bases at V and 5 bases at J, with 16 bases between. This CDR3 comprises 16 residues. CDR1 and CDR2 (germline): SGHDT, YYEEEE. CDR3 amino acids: CASSLGSGPQNEKLFF. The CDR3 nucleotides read TGTGCCAGCAGCTTAGGGTCTGGACCCCAGAATGAAAAACTGTTTTTT.

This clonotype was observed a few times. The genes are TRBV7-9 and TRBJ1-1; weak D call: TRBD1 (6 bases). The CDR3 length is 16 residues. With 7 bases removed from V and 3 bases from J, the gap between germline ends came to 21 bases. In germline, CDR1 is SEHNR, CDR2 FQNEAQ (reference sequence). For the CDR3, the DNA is TGTGCCAGCATCAGGGAACGAGGGGGGCCGGACACTGAAGCTTTCTTT. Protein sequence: CASIRERGGPDTEAFF.

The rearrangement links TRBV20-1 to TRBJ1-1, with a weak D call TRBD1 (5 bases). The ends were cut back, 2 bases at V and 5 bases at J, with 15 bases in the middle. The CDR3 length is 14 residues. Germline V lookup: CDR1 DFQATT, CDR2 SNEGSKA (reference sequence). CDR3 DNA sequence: TGCAGTGCTAGACTGGGACTCCGGGGGACTGAAGCTTTCTTT. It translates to CSARLGLRGTEAFF.

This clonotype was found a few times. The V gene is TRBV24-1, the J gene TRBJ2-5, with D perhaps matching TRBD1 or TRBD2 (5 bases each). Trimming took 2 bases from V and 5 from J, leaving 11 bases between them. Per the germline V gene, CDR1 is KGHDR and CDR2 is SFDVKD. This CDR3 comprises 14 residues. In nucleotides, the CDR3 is TGTGCCACCAGTGATTATGGGACGAGGGAGACCCAGTACTTC. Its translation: CATSDYGTRETQYF.

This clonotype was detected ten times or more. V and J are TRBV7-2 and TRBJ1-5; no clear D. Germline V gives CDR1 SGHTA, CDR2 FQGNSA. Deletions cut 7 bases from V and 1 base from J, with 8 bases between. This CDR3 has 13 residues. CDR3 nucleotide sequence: TGTGCCAGCACGCTCGGGAGCAATCAGCCCCAGCATTTT. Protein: CASTLGSNQPQHF.

The CDR3 DNA reads TGTGCCAGCAGCTTTTCGGGGGTTACAGATACGCAGTATTTT. Its protein is CASSFSGVTDTQYF. V usage is TRBV11-3 and J usage is TRBJ2-3, with D perhaps TRBD2 (6 bases). The V gene's germline CDR1 is SGHNT and CDR2 YENEEA. The germline V and J ends were trimmed by 3 bases and 3 bases, with 10 bases remaining between them. CDR3 size: 14 residues.

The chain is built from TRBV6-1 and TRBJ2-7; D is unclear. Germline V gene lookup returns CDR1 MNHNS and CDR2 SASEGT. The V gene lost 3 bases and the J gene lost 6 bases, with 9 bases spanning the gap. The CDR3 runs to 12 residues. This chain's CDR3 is CASSDPLSEQYV. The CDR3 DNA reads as TGTGCCAGCAGTGACCCCCTAAGCGAGCAGTACGTC.

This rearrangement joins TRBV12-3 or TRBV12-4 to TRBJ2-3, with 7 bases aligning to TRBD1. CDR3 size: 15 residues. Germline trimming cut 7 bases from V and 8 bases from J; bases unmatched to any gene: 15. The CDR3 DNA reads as TGTGCCAGCACCAAGAGGGACAGTGTCGGGCGTACGCAGTATTTT. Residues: CASTKRDSVGRTQYF.

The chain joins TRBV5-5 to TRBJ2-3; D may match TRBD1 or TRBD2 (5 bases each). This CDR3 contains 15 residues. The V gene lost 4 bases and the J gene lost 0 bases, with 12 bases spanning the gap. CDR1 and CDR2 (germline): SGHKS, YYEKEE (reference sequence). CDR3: CASSPRDGSTDTQYF. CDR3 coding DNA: TGTGCCAGCAGCCCCCGGGACGGCAGCACAGATACGCAGTATTTT.

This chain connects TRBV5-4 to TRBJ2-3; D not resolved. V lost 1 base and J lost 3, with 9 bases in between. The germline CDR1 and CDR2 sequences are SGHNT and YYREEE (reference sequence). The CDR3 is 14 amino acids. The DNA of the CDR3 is TGTGCCAGCAGCTTGATGGCAGCGACAGATACGCAGTATTTT. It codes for CASSLMAATDTQYF.

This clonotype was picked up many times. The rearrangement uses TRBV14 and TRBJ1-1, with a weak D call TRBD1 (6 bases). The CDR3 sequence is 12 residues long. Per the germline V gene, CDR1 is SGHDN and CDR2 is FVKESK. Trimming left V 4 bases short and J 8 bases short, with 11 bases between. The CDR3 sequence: CASSPQGVEAFF. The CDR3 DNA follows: TGTGCCAGCAGCCCACAGGGTGTCGAAGCTTTCTTT.

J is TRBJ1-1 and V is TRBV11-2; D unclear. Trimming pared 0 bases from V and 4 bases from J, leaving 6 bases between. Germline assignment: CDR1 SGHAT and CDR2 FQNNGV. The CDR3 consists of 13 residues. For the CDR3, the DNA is TGTGCCAGCAGCTTAGACTTGGGCACTGAAGCTTTCTTT. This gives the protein CASSLDLGTEAFF.

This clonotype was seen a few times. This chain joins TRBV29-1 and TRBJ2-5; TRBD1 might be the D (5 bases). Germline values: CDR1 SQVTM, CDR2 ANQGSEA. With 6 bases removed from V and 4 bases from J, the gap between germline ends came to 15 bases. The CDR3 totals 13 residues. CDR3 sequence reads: CSVQGGLIETQYF. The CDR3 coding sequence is TGCAGCGTCCAGGGTGGTTTGATAGAGACCCAGTACTTC.

CDR3 DNA sequence: TGCGCCAGCAGCCCATCGGGACAGCTCTACGAGCAGTACGTC. It yields the protein CASSPSGQLYEQYV. This chain joins TRBV5-1 and TRBJ2-7, with 7 bases that match TRBD1. Looked up from germline, CDR1 is SGHRS and CDR2 is YFSETQ. The CDR3 contains 14 residues. V lost 4 bases to trimming and J lost 3 bases; unmatched junction nucleotides: 7.

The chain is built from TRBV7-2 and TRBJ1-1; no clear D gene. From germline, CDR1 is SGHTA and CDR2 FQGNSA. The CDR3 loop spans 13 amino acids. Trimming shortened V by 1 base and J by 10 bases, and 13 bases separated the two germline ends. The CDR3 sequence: CASSLVLDSGAFF. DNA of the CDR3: TGTGCCAGCAGCTTAGTTCTTGATTCGGGAGCTTTCTTT.

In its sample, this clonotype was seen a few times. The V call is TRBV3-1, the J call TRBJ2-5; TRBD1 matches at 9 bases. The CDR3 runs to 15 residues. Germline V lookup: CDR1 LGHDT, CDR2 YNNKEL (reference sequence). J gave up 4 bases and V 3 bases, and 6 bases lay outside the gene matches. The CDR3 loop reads CASSHPTGQGETQYF. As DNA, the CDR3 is TGTGCCAGCAGCCACCCCACGGGACAGGGAGAGACCCAGTACTTC.

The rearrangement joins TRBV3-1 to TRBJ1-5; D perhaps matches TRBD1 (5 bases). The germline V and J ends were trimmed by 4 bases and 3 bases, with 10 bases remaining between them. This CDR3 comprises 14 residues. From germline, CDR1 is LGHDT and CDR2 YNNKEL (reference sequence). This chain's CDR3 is CASSPTAFNQPQHF. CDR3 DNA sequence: TGTGCCAGCAGCCCGACAGCGTTCAATCAGCCCCAGCATTTT.

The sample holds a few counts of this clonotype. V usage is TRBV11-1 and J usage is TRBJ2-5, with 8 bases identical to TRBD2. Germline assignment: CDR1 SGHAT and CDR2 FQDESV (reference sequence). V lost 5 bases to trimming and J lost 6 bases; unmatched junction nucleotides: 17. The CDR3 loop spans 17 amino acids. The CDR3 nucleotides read TGTGCCAGCAGCCCTCCCCCCGCCGGGGGGGCTCGCCAGACCCAGTACTTC. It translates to CASSPPPAGGARQTQYF. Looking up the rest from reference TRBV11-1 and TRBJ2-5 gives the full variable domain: EAEVAQSPRYKITEKSQAVAFWCDPISGHATLYWYRQILGQGPELLVQFQDESVVDDSQLPKDRFSAERLKGVDSTLKIQPAELGDSAMYLCASSPPPAGGARQTQYFGPGTRLLVL.

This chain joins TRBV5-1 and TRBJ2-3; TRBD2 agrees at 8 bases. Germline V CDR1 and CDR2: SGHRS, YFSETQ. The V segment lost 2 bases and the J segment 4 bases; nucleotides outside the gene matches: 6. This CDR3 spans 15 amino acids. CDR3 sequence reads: CASSFLAGGSDTQYF. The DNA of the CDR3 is TGCGCCAGCAGCTTCTTGGCGGGGGGATCAGATACGCAGTATTTT.

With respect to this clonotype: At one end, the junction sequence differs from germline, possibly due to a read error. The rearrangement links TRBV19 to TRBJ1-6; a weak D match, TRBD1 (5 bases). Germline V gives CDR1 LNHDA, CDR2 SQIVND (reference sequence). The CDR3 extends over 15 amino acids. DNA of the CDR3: TGTGCCAGTAGGATAGACAGCTCCTATAATTCACCCCTCCACTTT. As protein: CASRIDSSYNSPLHF. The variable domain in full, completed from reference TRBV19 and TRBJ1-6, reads DGGITQSPKYLFRKEGQNVTLSCEQNLNHDAMYWYRQDPGQGLRLIYYSQIVNDFQKGDIAEGYSVSREKKESFPLTVTSAQKNPTAFYLCASRIDSSYNSPLHFGNGTRLTVT.

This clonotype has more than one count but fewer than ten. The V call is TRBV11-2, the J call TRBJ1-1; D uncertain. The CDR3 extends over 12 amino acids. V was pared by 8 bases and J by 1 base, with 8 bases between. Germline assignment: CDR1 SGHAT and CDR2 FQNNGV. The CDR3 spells CASARQNTEAFF. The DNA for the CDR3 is TGTGCCAGCGCCCGGCAGAACACTGAAGCTTTCTTT.

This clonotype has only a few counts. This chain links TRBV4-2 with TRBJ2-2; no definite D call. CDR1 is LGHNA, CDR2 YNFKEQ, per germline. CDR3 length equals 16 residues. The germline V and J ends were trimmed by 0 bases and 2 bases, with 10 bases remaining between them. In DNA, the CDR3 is TGTGCCAGCAGCCAAGAGGCTGCCTCCAACACCGGGGAGCTGTTTTTT. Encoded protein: CASSQEAASNTGELFF.

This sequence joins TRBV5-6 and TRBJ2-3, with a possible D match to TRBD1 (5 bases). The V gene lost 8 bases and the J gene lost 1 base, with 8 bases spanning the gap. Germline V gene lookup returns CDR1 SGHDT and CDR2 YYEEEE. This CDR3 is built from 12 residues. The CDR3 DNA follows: TGTGCCAGTACAGGAGGCACAGATACGCAGTATTTT. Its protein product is CASTGGTDTQYF.

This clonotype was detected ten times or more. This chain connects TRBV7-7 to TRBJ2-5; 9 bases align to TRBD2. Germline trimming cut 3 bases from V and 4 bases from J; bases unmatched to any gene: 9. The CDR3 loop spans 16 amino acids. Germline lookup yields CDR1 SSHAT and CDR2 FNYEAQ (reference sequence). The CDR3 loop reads CASSLGLAGILETQYF. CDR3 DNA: TGTGCCAGCAGCTTGGGACTAGCCGGGATTTTAGAGACCCAGTACTTC.

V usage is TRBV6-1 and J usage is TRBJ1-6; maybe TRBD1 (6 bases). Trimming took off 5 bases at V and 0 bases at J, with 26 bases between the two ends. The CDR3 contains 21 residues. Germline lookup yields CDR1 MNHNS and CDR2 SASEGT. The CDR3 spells CASSPGPGAPFFSSYNSPLHF. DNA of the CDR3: TGTGCCAGCAGTCCCGGGCCGGGGGCTCCCTTTTTTAGCTCCTATAATTCACCCCTCCACTTT.

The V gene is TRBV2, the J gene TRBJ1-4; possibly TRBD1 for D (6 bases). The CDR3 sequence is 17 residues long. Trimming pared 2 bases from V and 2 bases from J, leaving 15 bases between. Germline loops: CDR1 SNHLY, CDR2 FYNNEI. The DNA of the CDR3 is TGTGCCAGCAGTGAACCGCAAACACAGGGCACTAATGAAAAACTGTTTTTT. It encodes CASSEPQTQGTNEKLFF.

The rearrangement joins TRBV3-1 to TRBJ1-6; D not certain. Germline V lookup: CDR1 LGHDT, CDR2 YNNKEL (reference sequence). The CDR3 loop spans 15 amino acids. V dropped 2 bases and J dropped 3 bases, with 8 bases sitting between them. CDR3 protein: CASSQLSGYNSPLHF. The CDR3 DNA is TGTGCCAGCAGCCAACTCAGTGGCTATAATTCACCCCTCCACTTT.